The present entry profiles one T cell receptor (beta chain) with its context. Its recognized antigen is unknown. No per-base quality is available; no much larger clone lies one base away. These data originate in a study of radiation and T cells in renal cell carcinoma (dated by TCRdb to about 2020). Background for the entire study: In total, some 50 samples underwent TCR beta sequencing: around 26 tumors plus 27 peripheral blood samples. The final blood draw took place at 4 weeks after radiation, the same time as nephrectomy. A total of 4,016,671 unique CDR3 nucleotide sequences, encoding roughly 3,000,000 unique CDR3 amino acid sequences, were found across all 50 or so samples. What the research found in general, with its limitations: With a single-armed trial design, the study had no way to address how radiation dose or scheduling affects the TCR repertoire. No pretreatment tumor biopsies were available, so the baseline intratumoral presence of clonotypes could not be determined. Blood repertoire dynamics were not followed beyond 4 weeks after treatment. An increase in top tumor clonotypes in blood was observed from baseline to 2 weeks post-radiation, followed by contraction by 4 weeks, which was taken to suggest transient expansion of tumor-resident clones.

Looking up the germline V gene (reference sequence) yields CDR1 LNHDA and CDR2 SQIVND. Unmatched junction bases come to 7, with V trimmed by 4 bases and J by 3 bases. The CDR3 contains 16 residues, cysteine and phenylalanine counted. Here the CDR3 DNA is all that survives: 48 bases in frame from base 1. TCR beta libraries were generated from genomic DNA with the immunoSEQ kit, following the manufacturer's recommendations. For library preparation, a first multiplex PCR was performed with proprietary primers, followed by a second PCR in which unique barcodes were added, and bead cleanups were performed after each round. A positive control reaction and a negative control reaction, both provided in the kit, were run with every batch of samples. The final libraries were assessed on an Agilent 4200 TapeStation D1000 ScreenTape, pooled by volume, and quantified by qPCR. An Illumina NextSeq500 fitted with a MidOutput 150-cycle cartridge performed the sequencing, running 156 Read1 cycles and 15 Index1 cycles with the kit's custom primers. The pooled library was loaded at 0.9 to 1 pM with an approximately 21% PhiX control spike-in. In the original analysis: Vendor-processed data were analyzed in R, and a clonotype was defined as all T cells sharing the same CDR3 nucleotide sequence. For clone abundance analyses, frequencies were normalized to the 10,000 most abundant clones in each sample. Public T cell clones, which averaged fewer than five per sample, were removed prior to analysis. Tumor-enriched and baseline blood-enriched clonotypes were defined by at least a 32-fold difference in abundance between compartments. A beta-binomial differential abundance model was used to identify clonotypes that were expanded or contracted between blood time points. Tumor-blood repertoire similarity was measured with the Baroni-Urbani and Buser coefficient, and group comparisons used two-tailed Wilcoxon tests in R. Here the immuneACCESS table is served through TCRdb, limited to in-frame sequences with V and J called. Missing clones are a known gap in these copies; in checked studies unresolved V genes cover under half, and the rest lacks a known reason. Clonal size and the V and J genes are those of that table, whereas D and trimming came from the DNA. For this sample there are over 85,000 clones; approximately 86% appear just once. The biggest ten clones account for roughly 10% of the sample.

The sample's time point label, in plain terms: blood 4 weeks post-SBRT, at nephrectomy. The treatment or condition label, read with the paper, signifies: 15 Gy SBRT to primary tumor, nephrectomy 4 weeks later. The samples were obtained from a clinical trial, where primary renal cell carcinomas were treated with 15 Gy stereotactic body radiation therapy and then removed by nephrectomy 4 weeks afterward. Serial peripheral blood from radiation-treated patients was sampled at baseline, 2 weeks and 4 weeks after SBRT to track tumor-enriched clonotypes. Renal cell carcinoma with clear cell pathology was present in all patients. Genomic DNA for TCR sequencing was prepared using the QIAamp DNA Blood Mini Kit (Qiagen). Samples were included in the analyses only if all quality control checks were passed.

The TCR sequence derives from a man aged 45-65 years with renal cell carcinoma. The chain links TRBV19 with TRBJ1-5, and 9 junction bases match TRBD1. This material consisted of blood, taken from a patient whose treatment included radiotherapy and nephrectomy. The nucleotides are TGTGCCAGTAGTACCCAGGGACAGGGCCTCAATCAGCCCCAGCATTTT. The translation is CASSTQGQGLNQPQHF. Extended through the reference TRBV19 and TRBJ1-5 proteins, this CDR3 yields the full variable domain: DGGITQSPKYLFRKEGQNVTLSCEQNLNHDAMYWYRQDPGQGLRLIYYSQIVNDFQKGDIAEGYSVSREKKESFPLTVTSAQKNPTAFYLCASSTQGQGLNQPQHFGDGTRLSIL.